This TCR beta chain derives from a study of blood T cells in healthy people across ages. Study conclusions and caveats: Estimated diversity that came from one million T cells was considered an underestimate. Observed TCR beta diversity showed a strong correlation with the percentage of naive T cells as measured by flow cytometry. Across the age range, TCR beta diversity per million T cells fell in a roughly linear way.

About this clonotype: Its antigen is not known.

Total RNA, at least 6 micrograms per sample, came from PBMCs. Through a sample-barcoded 5' primer and a J-beta primer mix, a second PCR was run for about 6 to 11 cycles. Each CDR3 protein gets one entry after TCRdb re-called the 5' RACE reads with MiXCR. Of fewer than 900,000 distinct CDR3 sequences in the sample, 35% to 40% are singletons; the top ten hold 10% to 15%. Germline lookup yields CDR1 MNHNS and CDR2 SASEGT. The CDR3 loop spans 20 amino acids. Sequencing used blood. The receptor was isolated from a man aged 18-30 years in good health. V and J are TRBV6-1 and TRBJ2-1; 8 nucleotides line up with TRBD2. The J call is doubtful: the DNA matches TRBJ2-7 better. The CDR3 loop reads CASSHPAGEGDFSSYNEQYF. The CDR3 DNA reads as TGTGCCAGCAGCCACCCAGCGGGGGAGGGCGACTTCAGCTCCTACAATGAGCAGTACTTC.